This TCR beta chain is drawn from a study of early T cells in non-severe SARS-CoV-2 infection. Whole-study context: Alpha and beta chains were unpaired, from unsorted whole-blood bulk RNA.

Germline V CDR1 and CDR2: LGHDT, YNNKEL (reference sequence). Between the trimmed V and J ends, which lost 1 base and 1 base, there was a span of 10 bases. This CDR3 region has 15 residues. Unique molecular identifiers were affixed to single, distinct cDNA molecules. TCRdb ran MiXCR on the 5' RACE reads and lists one entry per CDR3 protein. The data hold roughly 60,000 distinct CDR3 sequences, with roughly 12% observed a single time. The rearrangement uses TRBV3-1 and TRBJ1-1; no firm D call. Material: whole blood. This clonotype was sampled from an adult who was a healthcare worker with PCR-confirmed SARS-CoV-2 infection or an uninfected control (not recorded which). CDR3 residues: CASSQGQVWNTEAFF. The DNA for the CDR3 is TGTGCCAGCAGCCAAGGTCAGGTGTGGAACACTGAAGCTTTCTTT.